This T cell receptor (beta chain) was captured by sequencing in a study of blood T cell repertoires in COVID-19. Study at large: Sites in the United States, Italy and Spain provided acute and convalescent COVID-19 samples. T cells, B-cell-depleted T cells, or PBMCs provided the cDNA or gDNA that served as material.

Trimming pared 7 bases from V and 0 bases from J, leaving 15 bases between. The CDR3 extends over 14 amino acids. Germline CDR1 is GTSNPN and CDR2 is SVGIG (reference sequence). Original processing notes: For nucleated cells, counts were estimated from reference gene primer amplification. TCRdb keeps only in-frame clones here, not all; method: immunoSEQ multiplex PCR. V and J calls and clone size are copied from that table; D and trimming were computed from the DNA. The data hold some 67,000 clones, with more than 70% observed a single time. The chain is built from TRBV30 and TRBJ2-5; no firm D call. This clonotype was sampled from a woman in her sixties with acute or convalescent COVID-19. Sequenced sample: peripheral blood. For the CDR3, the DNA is TGTGCCTCCCTTGGAGCGACGGACCAAGAGACCCAGTACTTC. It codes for CASLGATDQETQYF.